The rows below give T cell receptor beta chains drawn from one sample of a study of blood T cell repertoires in COVID-19. Assay used: immunoSEQ multiplex PCR; TCRdb lists only in-frame clones, some missing. The sample carries more than 150,000 clones, roughly 86% recorded once. The sample taken for sequencing was peripheral blood. All receptors derive from a man aged 60 to 69 with COVID-19, enrolled during active disease. CDR3s include the opening cysteine and the closing phenylalanine or tryptophan. D genes are given only for firm matches. The size field is filled for only some rows; it gives once, few, many or a size class.

>TRBV28|NA|NA|TRBJ2-7
TGTGCCAGCAGTTTGCGGTACGAGCAGTACTTC
CASSLRYEQYF
>TRBV18|NA|TRBD1|TRBJ2-2
TGTGCCAGCTCACTGACGACAGGGGCGGCCACCGGGGAGCTGTTTTTT
CASSLTTGAATGELFF
>TRBV5-6|NA|NA|TRBJ1-6
TGTGCCAGCAGCCAATCGCGGGTTGCTTCACCCCTCCACTTT
CASSQSRVASPLHF
>TRBV6-5|NA|NA|TRBJ1-5
TGTGCCAGCAGGCCGGACAAGGGTTCCAATCAGCCCCAGCATTTT
CASRPDKGSNQPQHF
>TRBV6-4|NA|NA|TRBJ2-1
TGTGCCAGCAGTGACCCCGGAGGGCCTTCGCCCTACAATGAGCAGTTCTTC
CASSDPGGPSPYNEQFF
>TRBV9|once|NA|TRBJ2-3
TGTGCCAGCAGCGTCTCCGGGGTCTGGACAGATACGCAGTATTTT
CASSVSGVWTDTQYF
>TRBV5-5|NA|NA|TRBJ1-2
TGTGCCAGCAGCTTTAAACAGCCTAACTATGGCTACACCTTC
CASSFKQPNYGYTF
>TRBV6-2/TRBV6-3|NA|NA|TRBJ2-1
TGTGCCAGCAGTTACCAGGCATACAATGAGCAGTTCTTC
CASSYQAYNEQFF
>TRBV4-1|NA|NA|TRBJ1-5
TGCGCCAGCAGCCATGGTTACGTACAGGGTGGTGAGCCCCAGCATTTT
CASSHGYVQGGEPQHF
>TRBV2|NA|NA|TRBJ1-6
TGTGCCAGCAGTGACGTCGATAATTCACCCCTCCACTTT
CASSDVDNSPLHF
>TRBV7-6|NA|NA|TRBJ2-7
TGTGCCAGCAGCCCTTTTTTGGGGGCAAGGACCCTCTACGAGCAGTACTTC
CASSPFLGARTLYEQYF
>TRBV5-6|NA|TRBD2|TRBJ2-1
TGTGCCAGCAGCCTAACAACTAGCGGGAGCAATGAGCAGTTCTTC
CASSLTTSGSNEQFF
>TRBV28|NA|NA|TRBJ1-2
TGTGCCAGCAGTCAAGCGGCGGTTAACTATGGCTACACCTTC
CASSQAAVNYGYTF
>TRBV11-3|NA|NA|TRBJ1-1
TGTGCCAGCAGCCCCCCGGGAGGCCGAGCTGAAGCTTTCTTT
CASSPPGGRAEAFF
>TRBV15|NA|TRBD1|TRBJ2-3
TGTGCCACCAGCAGAGGGACAGGGACAGATACGCAGTATTTT
CATSRGTGTDTQYF
>TRBV14|NA|NA|TRBJ1-1
TGTGCCAGCAGCCAACGGGGGGCGATCGTCACTGAAGCTTTCTTT
CASSQRGAIVTEAFF
>TRBV5-1|NA|NA|TRBJ1-5
TGCGCCAGCAGCTTACAGGGTGATAGCAATCAGCCCCAGCATTTT
CASSLQGDSNQPQHF
>TRBV4-2|NA|TRBD1|TRBJ2-2
TGTGCCAGCAGCCAAGAATGGACAGGGAGGACCGGGGAGCTGTTTTTT
CASSQEWTGRTGELFF
>TRBV7-9|NA|TRBD1|TRBJ2-1
TGTGCCAGCAGCCCTGCAGGGGGTGGGCAGTTCTTC
CASSPAGGGQFF
>TRBV18|NA|TRBD1|TRBJ1-4
TGTGCCAGCTCACCGGGCGGACAGGTTGAAAAACTGTTTTTT
CASSPGGQVEKLFF
>TRBV7-8|once|NA|TRBJ2-5
TGTGCCAGCAGCCCCACGAGGGGGTCCGAGACCCAGTACTTC
CASSPTRGSETQYF
>TRBV27|NA|TRBD2|TRBJ2-5
TGTGCCAGCTCCTCATGGGGTAGCGGGGGGCAAGAGACCCAGTACTTC
CASSSWGSGGQETQYF
>TRBV14|few|TRBD1|TRBJ1-6
TGTGCCAGCAGCACCCGACAGGGACCAAATTCACCCCTCCACTTT
CASSTRQGPNSPLHF
>TRBV7-2|NA|NA|TRBJ1-1
TGTGCCAGCAGCCAGGCACAGGGAACGACTGAAGCTTTCTTT
CASSQAQGTTEAFF
>TRBV6-2/TRBV6-3|once|NA|TRBJ2-6
TGTGCCAGCAGTTACTCGGCTGGGGAGCCCTCCTCTGGGGCCAACGTCCTGACTTTC
CASSYSAGEPSSGANVLTF
>TRBV4-1|NA|TRBD1|TRBJ1-2
TGCGCCAGCAGCCAAGATCTCAGGACAGGCTATGGCTACACCTTC
CASSQDLRTGYGYTF
>TRBV9|NA|TRBD2|TRBJ2-7
TGTGCCAGCAGCGTAGGCCCTGGACTAGCGGGAGAGGGGCAGTACTTC
CASSVGPGLAGEGQYF
>TRBV6-6|NA|TRBD1|TRBJ2-5
TGTGCCAGCAGTAGGGGACAGACCCAAGAGACCCAGTACTTC
CASSRGQTQETQYF
>TRBV27|NA|NA|TRBJ1-1
TGTGCCAGCAGTTCGGTCGGGAACACTGAAGCTTTCTTT
CASSSVGNTEAFF
>TRBV7-2|NA|TRBD2|TRBJ2-1
TGTGCCAGCAGCCCGGTCGGCGGGGGGCTTTACAATGAGCAGTTCTTC
CASSPVGGGLYNEQFF
>TRBV18|once|NA|TRBJ1-1
TGTGCCAGCTCACCCGACACTGAAGCTTTCTTT
CASSPDTEAFF
>TRBV3-1/TRBV3-2|NA|NA|TRBJ1-1
TGTGCCAGCAGCCCAATCAATTTTGGACAACCGAACACTGAAGCTTTCTTT
CASSPINFGQPNTEAFF
>TRBV4-1|few|NA|TRBJ2-7
TGCGCCAGCAGCCCAGGGGCTCGGTACGAGCAGTACTTC
CASSPGARYEQYF
>TRBV7-8|once|NA|TRBJ1-2
TGTGCCAGCAGCTTAGCTGGGACAAGATATGGCTACACCTTC
CASSLAGTRYGYTF
>TRBV5-4|NA|NA|TRBJ1-2
TGTGCCAGCAGTACAGATCTTCCATATGGCTACACCTTC
CASSTDLPYGYTF
>TRBV21-1|NA|NA|TRBJ2-7
TGTGCCAGCAGCACTACAGGGGCCGACTACGAGCAGTACTTC
CASSTTGADYEQYF
>TRBV18|NA|TRBD1|TRBJ1-3
TGTGCCAGCTCACCTACAGGGGACTCTGGAAACACCATATATTTT
CASSPTGDSGNTIYF
>TRBV24-1|NA|NA|TRBJ2-2
TGTGCCACCAGTGATTTGCATTCGGGAGAGGACACCGGGGAGCTGTTTTTT
CATSDLHSGEDTGELFF
>TRBV7-2|NA|NA|TRBJ2-7
TGTGCCAGCAGCTACCCCTCCGCGGGTTATACGTCCTACGAGCAGTACTTC
CASSYPSAGYTSYEQYF
>TRBV19|NA|NA|TRBJ1-4
TGTGCCAGTATTTCCCCGGGGTGGGATGAAAAACTGTTTTTT
CASISPGWDEKLFF
>TRBV4-3|NA|TRBD1|TRBJ1-1
TGCGCCAGCAGCCACGCAGGACAGGGGAACACTGAAGCTTTCTTT
CASSHAGQGNTEAFF
>TRBV6-5|NA|TRBD1|TRBJ2-7
TGTGCCAGCAGTTACTCCGGACAGGGAACCTACGAGCAGTACTTC
CASSYSGQGTYEQYF
>TRBV19|once|TRBD1|TRBJ2-4
TGTGCCAGTAGTGGGTCAGGGGGCGGTGGAAACATTCAGTACTTC
CASSGSGGGGNIQYF
>TRBV6-5|NA|TRBD1|TRBJ2-7
TGTGCCAGCAGTAGCAATGGACAGGGCTACGAGCAGTACTTC
CASSSNGQGYEQYF
>TRBV7-9|NA|NA|TRBJ2-7
TGTGCCAGCAGCGAAATCCGGACGGGGGACTACGAGCAGTACTTC
CASSEIRTGDYEQYF
>TRBV24-1|once|TRBD1|TRBJ2-1
TGTGCCACCAGTGACCGGGGACAGGGGACCCTCAATGAGCAGTTCTTC
CATSDRGQGTLNEQFF
>TRBV7-2|NA|NA|TRBJ1-6
TGTGCCAGCAGCCCCACGACAGCGGGGCCCTATAATTCACCCCTCCACTTT
CASSPTTAGPYNSPLHF
>TRBV11-3|NA|NA|TRBJ1-2
TGTGCCAGCAGCCGAAACCTGGACAGACAACATAACTATGGCTACACCTTC
CASSRNLDRQHNYGYTF
>TRBV2|NA|NA|TRBJ2-3
TGTGCCAGCAGTGCAGGCATGACAGGTAGCACAGATACGCAGTATTTT
CASSAGMTGSTDTQYF
>TRBV19|once|TRBD1|TRBJ1-2
TGTGCCAGTAGTATGACTTTCGGGACAGGAGTCGTTTCAGGTGGCTACACCTTC
CASSMTFGTGVVSGGYTF
>TRBV5-1|NA|NA|TRBJ1-1
TGCGCCAGCAGGGGCAGATTGAACACTGAAGCTTTCTTT
CASRGRLNTEAFF
>TRBV21-1|NA|NA|TRBJ2-3
TGTGCCAGCAGGCAACGCGGACTAGCGGGGGCGATAGGGACAGATACGCAGTATTTT
CASRQRGLAGAIGTDTQYF
>TRBV4-1|once|TRBD2|TRBJ2-2
TGCGCCAGCAGCCAAAACGCGGGAGTTAACACCGGGGAGCTGTTTTTT
CASSQNAGVNTGELFF
>TRBV15|NA|TRBD1|TRBJ2-7
TGTGCCACCAGCAGAGAAGGGGGCGGCTACGAGCAGTACTTC
CATSREGGGYEQYF